The 29 T cell receptor beta chains in this list originate from one sample, sequenced in a study of spatial heterogeneity in lung cancer. Time point in this sample: blood at routine non-recurrence follow-up after resection. Whole RNA, isolated from tumor, nontumor lung or frozen PBMC, was sequenced without prior sorting. Each CDR3 protein is one row after TCRdb ran MiXCR on the 5' RACE reads. The table shows 95,000 to 130,000 distinct CDR3 sequences, with 9% to 15% occurring only once. The specimen was PBMCs, collected at follow-up. These receptors were collected from a male donor with early-stage non-small cell lung cancer.

The table lists this clonotype with a few counts. The chain combines TRBV12-3 or TRBV12-4 with TRBJ1-1; D is unclear. The ends were cut back, 2 bases at V and 3 bases at J, with 7 bases in the middle. The length of the CDR3 is 13 residues. The CDR3 sequence is CASSLRRDTEAFF. The CDR3 coding sequence is TGTGCCAGCAGTTTACGAAGGGACACTGAAGCTTTCTTT.

This clonotype was seen more than once but under ten times. This chain joins TRBV7-9 and TRBJ2-5; D is possibly TRBD1 (6 bases). V lost 1 base to trimming and J lost 1 base, with 10 bases between them. Germline V gives CDR1 SEHNR, CDR2 FQNEAQ (reference sequence). This CDR3 has 15 residues. The CDR3 here is CASSLVQGFQETQYF. The CDR3 coding sequence is TGTGCCAGCAGCTTAGTACAGGGCTTCCAAGAGACCCAGTACTTC.

This clonotype was found a few times. V is TRBV10-3 and J is TRBJ2-7; possible D gene TRBD1, 7 bases. The CDR3 covers 20 residues. The V gene lost 3 bases and the J gene lost 1 base, with 28 bases spanning the gap. CDR1 ENHRY and CDR2 SYGVKD come from the germline V gene. Here the CDR3 DNA reads TGTGCCATCAGTGACTGGGCCGGGACAGCCAGGGGGGCCGGATCCTACGAGCAGTACTTC. Protein product: CAISDWAGTARGAGSYEQYF.

This clonotype is labeled as medium-sized. This chain uses TRBV20-1 with TRBJ2-3; 8 bases are a match to TRBD1. CDR3 size: 13 residues. V lost 6 bases, J lost 6 bases, and 8 bases stayed unmatched. Germline CDR1 reads DFQATT; CDR2 reads SNEGSKA (reference sequence). In DNA form, the CDR3 reads TGCAGTGCATGGCCAGGGGGCTGGGATACGCAGTATTTT. This gives the protein CSAWPGGWDTQYF.

This clonotype was seen ten or more times. This chain's CDR3 is CASSQDRASYNEQFF. In DNA, the CDR3 is TGTGCCAGCAGCCAAGACCGGGCTAGCTACAATGAGCAGTTCTTC. The chain uses TRBV4-2 and TRBJ2-1; the D is unclear. V dropped 0 bases and J dropped 3 bases, with 9 bases sitting between them. The CDR3 is 15 amino acids. Per germline, CDR1 LGHNA and CDR2 YNFKEQ.

The chain carries TRBV9 and TRBJ1-2; 8 bases match TRBD1. Germline V gene sequence: CDR1 SGDLS, CDR2 YYNGEE. The V segment lost 4 bases and the J segment 7 bases; nucleotides outside the gene matches: 9. The CDR3 runs to 14 residues. CDR3 bases: TGTGCCAGCAGCTTGGGACAGGAGTTAAGTGGCTACACCTTC. Translated, it gives CASSLGQELSGYTF.

In its sample, this clonotype was seen many times. This sequence joins TRBV28 and TRBJ2-1, with 10 bases aligning to TRBD2. From germline, CDR1 is MDHEN and CDR2 SYDVKM. J gave up 2 bases and V 5 bases, and 0 bases lay outside the gene matches. The CDR3 runs to 14 residues. CDR3 in amino acids: CASSGLAAYNEQFF. The CDR3 coding sequence is TGTGCCAGCAGTGGACTAGCGGCCTACAATGAGCAGTTCTTC. Full variable domain (outside the CDR3, taken from reference TRBV28 and TRBJ2-1): DVKVTQSSRYLVKRTGEKVFLECVQDMDHENMFWYRQDPGLGLRLIYFSYDVKMKEKGDIPEGYSVSREKKERFSLILESASTNQTSMYLCASSGLAAYNEQFFGPGTRLTVL.

This clonotype came up many times. The V and J genes are TRBV5-1 and TRBJ2-6; tentatively, D is TRBD1 (6 bases). In germline, CDR1 is SGHRS, CDR2 YFSETQ. This CDR3 has 16 residues. V shed 4 bases and J shed 0 bases, with 11 bases lying between them. The CDR3 DNA sequence: TGCGCCAGCAGCGAACAGGGTGGCTCTGGGGCCAACGTCCTGACTTTC. It encodes CASSEQGGSGANVLTF.

CDR3 region: CAGGERQPQHF. The DNA for the CDR3 is TGTGCCGGGGGGGAGAGGCAGCCCCAGCATTTT. The rearrangement joins TRBV19 to TRBJ1-5, with a weak D call TRBD1 (5 bases). Trimming left V 11 bases short and J 7 bases short, with 12 bases between. Germline CDR1 and CDR2: LNHDA and SQIVND (reference sequence). This CDR3 comprises 11 residues.

The V gene is TRBV28, the J gene TRBJ1-2; D is undetermined. The V and J ends lost 6 bases and 8 bases respectively, with 10 bases between them. The CDR3 totals 11 residues. CDR1 MDHEN and CDR2 SYDVKM come from the germline V gene. The CDR3: CASRRMGGYTF. Here the CDR3 DNA reads TGTGCCAGCAGAAGAATGGGAGGCTACACCTTC.

This chain uses TRBV5-1 with TRBJ2-3; the match to TRBD1 covers 11 bases. CDR1 is SGHRS and CDR2 is YFSETQ in the germline V gene. The CDR3 is 16 residues long. V lost 2 bases to trimming and J lost 1 base; unmatched junction nucleotides: 3. CDR3 amino acids: CASSFGQGARTDTQYF. CDR3 sequence (DNA): TGCGCCAGCAGCTTCGGACAGGGGGCTCGCACAGATACGCAGTATTTT.

In its sample, this clonotype was seen once. This chain uses TRBV20-1 with TRBJ1-1; the match to TRBD1 covers 9 bases. Germline trimming cut 6 bases from V and 1 base from J; bases unmatched to any gene: 6. The germline CDR1 and CDR2 sequences are DFQATT and SNEGSKA (reference sequence). The CDR3 runs to 14 residues. CDR3 in amino acids: CSAQDRGRNTEAFF. CDR3 bases: TGCAGTGCCCAGGACAGGGGTAGGAACACTGAAGCTTTCTTT.

At least ten counts were recorded for this clonotype. V is TRBV28 and J is TRBJ1-3; unclear D gene. Looked up from germline, CDR1 is MDHEN and CDR2 is SYDVKM. Trimming left V 3 bases short and J 3 bases short, with 6 bases between. This CDR3 is 13 amino acids long. The CDR3 sequence is CASSLGGGNTIYF. The CDR3 DNA follows: TGTGCCAGCAGTTTGGGAGGTGGAAACACCATATATTTT.

There are a few counts of this clonotype. This rearrangement joins TRBV9 to TRBJ2-3; 8 bases line up with TRBD1. The ends lost 4 bases at V and 4 bases at J; junction bases unmatched: 8. Germline CDR1 is SGDLS and CDR2 is YYNGEE. The length of the CDR3 is 15 residues. CDR3 nucleotides: TGTGCCAGCAGCAGTTCAGGGGGCGCGGCAGATACGCAGTATTTT. Translation: CASSSSGGAADTQYF. Looking up the rest from reference TRBV9 and TRBJ2-3 gives the full variable domain: DSGVTQTPKHLITATGQRVTLRCSPRSGDLSVYWYQQSLDQGLQFLIQYYNGEERAKGNILERFSAQQFPDLHSELNLSSLELGDSALYFCASSSSGGAADTQYFGPGTRLTVL.

This clonotype was counted only a few times. The chain has TRBV9 and TRBJ2-7; 8 bases are a match to TRBD1. This CDR3 spans 15 amino acids. V shed 3 bases and J 0 bases; nucleotides not matched to a gene: 5. From germline, CDR1 is SGDLS and CDR2 YYNGEE. The CDR3 here is CASSDGQGPSYEQYF. The CDR3 DNA is TGTGCCAGCAGCGATGGACAGGGACCCTCCTACGAGCAGTACTTC.

This chain links TRBV29-1 with TRBJ2-5; 9 nucleotides match TRBD1. This CDR3 region has 16 residues. The V segment lost 5 bases and the J segment 4 bases; nucleotides outside the gene matches: 14. Germline CDR1 SQVTM, CDR2 ANQGSEA. The CDR3 loop is CSVKVLNTGGGETQYF. The CDR3 DNA sequence: TGCAGCGTTAAAGTACTTAATACAGGGGGCGGAGAGACCCAGTACTTC.

The CDR3: CSARSQGVSETQYF. For the CDR3, the DNA is TGCAGTGCTAGATCCCAGGGGGTGTCAGAGACCCAGTACTTC. J is TRBJ2-5 and V is TRBV20-1, with 7 bases matching TRBD1. From germline, CDR1 is DFQATT and CDR2 SNEGSKA (reference sequence). With 2 bases clipped from V and 4 bases from J, the junction kept 7 bases outside the gene matches. The CDR3 is made up of 14 amino acids.

Many counts were recorded for this clonotype. This chain links TRBV19 with TRBJ2-2, with D unclear. The V and J ends lost 5 bases and 6 bases respectively, with 13 bases between them. The CDR3 runs 14 residues. Germline CDR1 LNHDA, CDR2 SQIVND (reference sequence). CDR3 coding DNA: TGTGCCAGTAGTGGGGAAGCCCGGTCCGGGGAGCTGTTTTTT. The encoded protein is CASSGEARSGELFF.

The sample holds a few counts of this clonotype. The V call is TRBV6-6, the J call TRBJ1-1; D possibly corresponds to TRBD1 (5 bases). V was trimmed by 5 bases and J by 4 bases, leaving 17 bases between them. From germline, CDR1 is MNHNY and CDR2 SVGAGI (reference sequence). CDR3 length: 15 residues. Here the CDR3 reads CASSLAPRAGTEAFF. The CDR3 DNA reads TGTGCCAGCAGTCTCGCCCCCAGGGCTGGCACTGAAGCTTTCTTT.

This chain uses TRBV2 with TRBJ2-1; D perhaps matches TRBD1 (5 bases). V was shortened by 6 bases and J by 4 bases, with 10 bases between the two germline ends. CDR1 is SNHLY and CDR2 is FYNNEI in the germline V gene. The CDR3 is 13 amino acids. The CDR3 DNA reads TGTGCCAGCAGGGCGGACACGTACAATGAGCAGTTCTTC. Its translation: CASRADTYNEQFF. The whole variable domain, filled in from reference TRBV2 and TRBJ2-1, reads EPEVTQTPSHQVTQMGQEVILRCVPISNHLYFYWYRQILGQKVEFLVSFYNNEISEKSEIFDDQFSVERPDGSNFTLKIRSTKLEDSAMYFCASRADTYNEQFFGPGTRLTVL.

This clonotype was detected many times. The J gene is TRBJ1-4, the V gene TRBV21-1; TRBD1, the D gene given by the table, was not confirmed from the DNA. TRBV21-1 is a pseudogene locus. The CDR3 runs to 15 residues. The CDR3 sequence is CASSKSRRGGEKLFF. In nucleotides, the CDR3 is TGTGCCAGCAGCAAATCTCGAAGGGGTGGTGAAAAACTGTTTTTT.

The chain carries TRBV7-2 and TRBJ1-1; TRBD1 is a possible D gene (6 bases). The CDR3 is 14 residues long. V was clipped by 0 bases and J by 11 bases, with 16 bases between them. Germline V CDR1 and CDR2: SGHTA, FQGNSA. The chain's CDR3 is CASSLAGGEGRAFF. The DNA for the CDR3 is TGTGCCAGCAGCTTAGCGGGGGGCGAAGGTAGGGCTTTCTTT.

This clonotype was picked up a small number of times. Just one base apart from a much larger clone, this may be a read error. The genes are TRBV4-3 and TRBJ2-6, with D unclear. CDR1 and CDR2 (germline): LGHNA, YSLEER. The CDR3 is 19 amino acids. The CDR3 loop is CANSQERIGWVDGANVLTF. The CDR3 DNA is TGCGCCAACAGCCAAGAAAGGATCGGTTGGGTGGATGGGGCCAACGTCCTGACTTTC.

This clonotype was observed a few times. The chain uses TRBV11-3 and TRBJ2-7, with a possible D match to TRBD2 (6 bases). Germline V gives CDR1 SGHNT, CDR2 YENEEA. V dropped 3 bases and J dropped 0 bases, with 15 bases sitting between them. This CDR3 is built from 16 residues. The CDR3 spells CASSFPARAGSYEQYF. The DNA of the CDR3 is TGTGCCAGCAGCTTTCCGGCTCGAGCGGGCTCCTACGAGCAGTACTTC.

This clonotype was counted a few times. The chain has TRBV12-3 or TRBV12-4 and TRBJ2-3; D not certain. The CDR3 consists of 13 residues. V shed 3 bases and J shed 2 bases, with 6 bases lying between them. As DNA, the CDR3 is TGTGCCAGCAGTTTGTGGAACACAGATACGCAGTATTTT. Translation: CASSLWNTDTQYF.

The chain links TRBV7-2 to TRBJ2-6; weak D call: TRBD2 (5 bases). Trimming removed 6 bases from V and 0 bases from J, with 12 bases in between. The CDR3 spans 16 residues. Per the germline V gene, CDR1 is SGHTA and CDR2 is FQGNSA. CDR3 in amino acids: CASRILVGSGANVLTF. CDR3 coding DNA: TGTGCCAGCAGGATACTAGTAGGCTCTGGGGCCAACGTCCTGACTTTC.

This clonotype showed up many times. The chain carries TRBV20-1 and TRBJ2-2; TRBD2 matches 7 bases. CDR3 size: 15 residues. The germline gives CDR1 DFQATT, CDR2 SNEGSKA (reference sequence). V lost 0 bases and J lost 8; bases outside the gene matches: 9. CDR3 coding DNA: TGCAGTGCTAGAGATAGGACTAGGGTCCGTGGGGAGCTGTTTTTT. This gives the protein CSARDRTRVRGELFF.

This chain uses TRBV7-9 with TRBJ2-2; no reliable D call. The V gene lost 6 bases and the J gene lost 2 bases, with 10 bases spanning the gap. The CDR3 is 14 amino acids. CDR1 SEHNR and CDR2 FQNEAQ come from the germline V gene (reference sequence). CDR3 DNA sequence: TGTGCCAGCAGTCTGGATGTAAACACCGGGGAGCTGTTTTTT. Protein product: CASSLDVNTGELFF.

This clonotype was picked up a small number of times. The chain joins TRBV7-3 to TRBJ1-6, with no clear D. V was clipped by 2 bases and J by 7 bases, with 9 bases between them. Germline V CDR1 and CDR2: SGHTA, FQGTGA. The CDR3 runs to 14 residues. The CDR3 region is CASSLGVRNSPLHF. In DNA, the CDR3 is TGTGCCAGCAGCTTAGGGGTCCGGAATTCACCCCTCCACTTT.